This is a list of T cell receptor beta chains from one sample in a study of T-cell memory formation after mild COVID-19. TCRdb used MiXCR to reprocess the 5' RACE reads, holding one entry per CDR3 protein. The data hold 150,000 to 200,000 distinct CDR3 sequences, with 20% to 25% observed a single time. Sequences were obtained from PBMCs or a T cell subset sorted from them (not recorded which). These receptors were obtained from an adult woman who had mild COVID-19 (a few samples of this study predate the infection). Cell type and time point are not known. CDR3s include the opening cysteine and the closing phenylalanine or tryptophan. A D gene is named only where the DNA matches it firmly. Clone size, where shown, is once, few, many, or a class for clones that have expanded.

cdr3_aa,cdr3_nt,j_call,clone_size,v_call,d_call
CASSLVGNQPQHF,TGCGCCAGCAGCTTGGTGGGTAACCAGCCCCAGCATTTT,TRBJ1-5,few,TRBV5-1,NA
CASSFKPLGTDGNGYTF,TGTGCCAGCAGCTTCAAACCTCTAGGGACAGACGGTAATGGCTACACCTTC,TRBJ1-2,few,TRBV7-3,TRBD1
CASSSRWEGAYNEQFF,TGCGCCAGCAGCAGCCGCTGGGAGGGGGCCTACAATGAGCAGTTCTTC,TRBJ2-1,NA,TRBV5-1,NA
CASTGTGAVYEQYF,TGTGCCAGCACAGGAACAGGGGCGGTTTACGAGCAGTACTTC,TRBJ2-7,NA,TRBV25-1,TRBD1
CASSSGPSYEQYF,TGTGCCAGCAGCTCCGGTCCTTCCTACGAGCAGTACTTC,TRBJ2-7,NA,TRBV27,NA
CASSSEIDGPNTEAFF,TGTGCCAGCAGCTCAGAGATCGACGGCCCGAACACTGAAGCTTTCTTT,TRBJ1-1,NA,TRBV7-6,NA
CATSRDFREEQYF,TGTGCCACCAGCAGAGATTTCCGAGAAGAGCAGTACTTC,TRBJ2-7,few,TRBV15,NA
CASSQGTGGANVLTF,TGTGCCAGCAGCCAAGGGACAGGTGGGGCCAACGTCCTGACTTTC,TRBJ2-6,many,TRBV3-1,TRBD1
CASSQGGQYDEQYF,TGCGCCAGCAGCCAAGGGGGTCAGTATGACGAGCAGTACTTC,TRBJ2-7,few,TRBV4-3,NA
CSARVPLGYEQYF,TGCAGTGCTAGGGTGCCGCTTGGGTACGAGCAGTACTTC,TRBJ2-7,few,TRBV20-1,NA
CASSVDSGGHTEAFF,TGTGCCAGCAGCGTAGACTCAGGGGGCCACACTGAAGCTTTCTTT,TRBJ1-1,NA,TRBV9,TRBD1
CASSQGGGGTEAFF,TGTGCCAGCAGCCAAGGTGGGGGCGGCACTGAAGCTTTCTTT,TRBJ1-1,NA,TRBV4-2,NA
CATTNGGGTEAFF,TGTGCCACCACAAACGGAGGGGGCACTGAAGCTTTCTTT,TRBJ1-1,few,TRBV6-5,NA
CASSSLSGQGINEQFF,TGTGCCAGCAGCTCCCTCTCGGGACAGGGGATCAATGAGCAGTTCTTC,TRBJ2-1,NA,TRBV7-6,TRBD1
CATSEPNRASGSSYNEQFF,TGTGCCACCAGTGAGCCCAATCGAGCTAGCGGGAGCTCCTACAATGAGCAGTTCTTC,TRBJ2-1,NA,TRBV24-1,TRBD2
CASSQPGGHYGYTF,TGCGCCAGCAGCCAACCAGGGGGGCACTATGGCTACACCTTC,TRBJ1-2,NA,TRBV4-1,TRBD1
CASSEAGGSEKLFF,TGTGCCAGCAGTGAAGCGGGGGGAAGTGAAAAACTGTTTTTT,TRBJ1-4,NA,TRBV25-1,NA
CATSDPRKSYEQYF,TGTGCCACCAGTGATCCCCGGAAGTCCTACGAGCAGTACTTC,TRBJ2-7,NA,TRBV24-1,NA
CASSLGREEKLFF,TGTGCCAGCAGCTTGGGACGGGAAGAAAAACTGTTTTTT,TRBJ1-4,NA,TRBV5-8,NA
CASSPYRASGNEQFF,TGCGCCAGCAGCCCATACAGGGCCTCGGGCAATGAGCAGTTCTTC,TRBJ2-1,NA,TRBV4-1,NA
CASSPESSYNEQFF,TGTGCCAGCTCACCGGAAAGCTCCTACAATGAGCAGTTCTTC,TRBJ2-1,few,TRBV18,NA
CASSYGTSVYNEQFF,TGTGCCAGCAGTTACGGGACTAGCGTCTACAATGAGCAGTTCTTC,TRBJ2-1,NA,TRBV11-2,TRBD2
CASSQDWTSGDTDTQYF,TGCGCCAGCAGCCAAGATTGGACTAGCGGGGACACAGATACGCAGTATTTT,TRBJ2-3,NA,TRBV4-1,TRBD2
CASSLIAGNTDTQYF,TGTGCCAGCAGCCTCATAGCGGGGAACACAGATACGCAGTATTTT,TRBJ2-3,NA,TRBV7-3,TRBD2
CASSLDTPYEQYF,TGCGCCAGCAGCCTGGACACCCCCTACGAGCAGTACTTC,TRBJ2-7,few,TRBV5-1,NA
CATSSGSYEQYF,TGTGCCACCAGTAGTGGCTCCTACGAGCAGTACTTC,TRBJ2-7,NA,TRBV24-1,NA
CSVDEGRSLGYTF,TGCAGCGTTGACGAGGGACGCTCCCTCGGCTACACCTTC,TRBJ1-2,few,TRBV29-1,NA
CASSAPASGNSPLHF,TGTGCCAGCAGCGCCCCGGCTTCGGGTAATTCACCCCTCCACTTT,TRBJ1-6,NA,TRBV9,NA
CASSYSGPQETQYF,TGTGCCAGCAGTTACTCCGGGCCTCAAGAGACCCAGTACTTC,TRBJ2-5,NA,TRBV6-5,NA
CASSLGTTDGYTF,TGTGCCAGCAGTTTGGGGACAACTGATGGCTACACCTTC,TRBJ1-2,few,TRBV6-5,NA
CASSRDHSYEQYF,TGTGCCAGCTCCCGGGACCACTCCTACGAGCAGTACTTC,TRBJ2-7,once,TRBV18,NA
CASSLPLAGGSPYEQYF,TGTGCCAGCAGTCTTCCACTAGCGGGGGGGTCGCCCTACGAGCAGTACTTC,TRBJ2-7,NA,TRBV6-6,TRBD2
CSASAGGLAGGPQETQYF,TGCAGTGCTAGTGCGGGGGGCCTTGCGGGAGGGCCCCAGGAGACCCAGTACTTC,TRBJ2-5,NA,TRBV20-1,TRBD2
CASSVLSHSGDTQYF,TGTGCCAGCAGCGTATTGTCCCATAGCGGGGATACGCAGTATTTT,TRBJ2-3,NA,TRBV9,TRBD2
CASSPSGSYNEQFF,TGTGCCAGCAGCCCTAGCGGGAGTTACAATGAGCAGTTCTTC,TRBJ2-1,many,TRBV6-5,TRBD2
CASSLAFAGYTF,TGTGCCAGCAGCTTAGCGTTTGCTGGCTACACCTTC,TRBJ1-2,few,TRBV7-9,NA
CASSENPWDRSYEQYF,TGTGCCAGCAGTGAAAATCCCTGGGACAGGAGCTACGAGCAGTACTTC,TRBJ2-7,NA,TRBV6-1,TRBD1
CASSPKARLTNTGELFF,TGTGCCAGCAGCCCGAAGGCCAGACTAACGAACACCGGGGAGCTGTTTTTT,TRBJ2-2,few,TRBV6-5,NA
CASRQGQTGATEAFF,TGTGCCAGCAGACAGGGCCAGACAGGGGCCACTGAAGCTTTCTTT,TRBJ1-1,few,TRBV3-1,TRBD1
CASSPAGTGPPETQYF,TGTGCCAGCAGCCCTGCTGGGACAGGGCCTCCGGAGACCCAGTACTTC,TRBJ2-5,few,TRBV3-1,TRBD1
CASSLETTGSDTEAFF,TGTGCCAGCAGCCTAGAGACGACAGGGAGCGACACTGAAGCTTTCTTT,TRBJ1-1,NA,TRBV7-6,TRBD1
CSVDQTRGEKLFF,TGCAGCGTTGACCAGACTCGAGGTGAAAAACTGTTTTTT,TRBJ1-4,few,TRBV29-1,NA
CASKTSGYLYNEQFF,TGCGCCAGCAAAACTAGCGGGTACCTCTACAATGAGCAGTTCTTC,TRBJ2-1,NA,TRBV5-1,TRBD2
CASSFPGIGQPQHF,TGTGCCAGCAGCTTTCCAGGGATAGGACAGCCCCAGCATTTT,TRBJ1-5,few,TRBV7-9,NA
CASSQDETGAGTYEQYF,TGCGCCAGCAGCCAAGATGAGACAGGGGCCGGTACCTACGAGCAGTACTTC,TRBJ2-7,few,TRBV4-3,TRBD1
CASSAAGGPTDTQYF,TGTGCCAGCTCGGCAGCGGGGGGGCCCACAGATACGCAGTATTTT,TRBJ2-3,NA,TRBV6-4,TRBD2
CASSSIGTGETDTQYF,TGTGCCAGCAGTTCGATCGGGACAGGGGAAACAGATACGCAGTATTTT,TRBJ2-3,NA,TRBV12-3/TRBV12-4,TRBD1
CSVEESEVGELFF,TGCAGCGTTGAAGAGTCAGAGGTCGGGGAGCTGTTTTTT,TRBJ2-2,few,TRBV29-1,NA